This is a list of T cell receptor beta chains from one sample in a study of cytomegalovirus exposure and HLA in healthy donors. Libraries were prepared by immunoSEQ multiplex PCR; TCRdb keeps only in-frame clonotypes and omits some of them. In total, the table holds about 100,000 clones. Material: PBMCs. These receptors originate from a man aged 45-60 years in good health and CMV-seronegative. CDR3s include the opening cysteine and the closing phenylalanine or tryptophan. D genes are given only for firm matches.

j_call v_call d_call cdr3_nt cdr3_aa
TRBJ2-3 TRBV4-3 TRBD2 TGCGCCAGCAGCCAAGATAGGCGGGAGGGCACAGATACGCAGTATTTT CASSQDRREGTDTQYF
TRBJ1-1 TRBV7-9 . TGTGCCAGCAGCTTAGAGAGGGCGTGGAACACTGAAGCTTTCTTT CASSLERAWNTEAFF
TRBJ1-4 TRBV5-1 . TGCGCCAGCAGAACGACAACGAGTAATGAAAAACTGTTTTTT CASRTTTSNEKLFF
TRBJ2-1 TRBV30 . TGTGCCTGGAGTGTACTGGTACCCTACAATGAGCAGTTCTTC CAWSVLVPYNEQFF
TRBJ1-1 TRBV19 TRBD1 TGTGCCAGTAGTATCCGGGACAGGGCCACTGAAGCTTTCTTT CASSIRDRATEAFF
TRBJ2-7 TRBV25-1 TRBD1 TGTGCCAGCACCAGGGGGAACGAGCAGTACTTC CASTRGNEQYF
TRBJ1-2 TRBV6-6 . TGTGCCAGCAGTCGCGACGGGACACGCTATGGCTACACCTTC CASSRDGTRYGYTF
TRBJ2-7 TRBV7-2 . TGTGCCAGCAGCTTATACAGGAGCGAGCAGTACTTC CASSLYRSEQYF
TRBJ1-2 TRBV6-5 . TGTGCCAGCAGACAAACGGGGGCTAACTATGGCTACACCTTC CASRQTGANYGYTF
TRBJ2-3 TRBV4-3 . TGCGCCAGCAGCCAAGAGGTTCTAGGGGGCACAGATACGCAGTATTTT CASSQEVLGGTDTQYF
TRBJ2-2 TRBV19 . TGTGCCAGTATGCGCGGGCAGCGGGTGGCCGGGGAGCTGTTTTTT CASMRGQRVAGELFF
TRBJ1-2 TRBV2 TRBD1 TGTGCCAGCAGAGGACAGGGGGCGCTTCCAGCTAACTATGGCTACACCTTC CASRGQGALPANYGYTF
TRBJ2-2 TRBV7-2 TRBD1 TGTGCCAGCAGCTTCCAGAAAGGGGGCGCCTCGAAGGGCACCGGGGAGCTGTTTTTT CASSFQKGGASKGTGELFF
TRBJ1-5 TRBV27 TRBD1 TGTGCCAGCAGTCCCTCTGACAGGGGAAATCAGCCCCAGCATTTT CASSPSDRGNQPQHF
TRBJ1-2 TRBV7-2 . TGTGCCAGCAGCTTTGCGGTACTACAGGAAGACTATGGCTACACCTTC CASSFAVLQEDYGYTF
TRBJ2-7 TRBV11-3 . TGTGCCAGCAGCCCGGGGGTTCTCCCCTACGAGCAGTACTTC CASSPGVLPYEQYF
TRBJ2-2 TRBV30 . TGTGCCTGGAGTGACCCGACAGGAACCACCGGGGAGCTGTTTTTT CAWSDPTGTTGELFF
TRBJ2-3 TRBV25-1 . TGTGCCAGCAGTGTTTACGGGGTAGTAAATACGCAGTATTTT CASSVYGVVNTQYF
TRBJ1-6 TRBV7-9 . TGTGCCAGCAGCTTACAGGGCAATTCACCCCTCCACTTT CASSLQGNSPLHF
TRBJ2-7 TRBV5-5 . TGTGCCAGCAGCTTGCAATACACCGCTCTCCCCTACGAGCAGTACTTC CASSLQYTALPYEQYF
TRBJ2-7 TRBV5-4 . TGTGCCAGCAGCTCTCAGACCGCGGGGGAGCAGTACTTC CASSSQTAGEQYF
TRBJ2-7 TRBV5-1 . TGCGCCAGCAGCTTTGGCGGGGCCGACCCCTACGAGCAGTACTTC CASSFGGADPYEQYF
TRBJ1-3 TRBV5-1 . TGCGCCAGCAGCCGACAGCCTTCCTCTGGAAACACCATATATTTT CASSRQPSSGNTIYF
TRBJ2-5 TRBV7-6 . TGTGCCAGCAGCTTAGTTTGGGGGGTGCTGGAGACCCAGTACTTC CASSLVWGVLETQYF
TRBJ1-1 TRBV18 TRBD1 TGTGCCAGCTCACCATCCTTATATCGGGGACAGGGAGGTGTGGGCACTGAAGCTTTCTTT CASSPSLYRGQGGVGTEAFF
TRBJ2-3 TRBV7-2 . TGTGCCAGCAGCCCTACGGTGGACACTAGCACAGATACGCAGTATTTT CASSPTVDTSTDTQYF
TRBJ2-7 TRBV19 TRBD1 TGTGCCAGTAGTTTGGGGACAGTAGACGAGCAGTACTTC CASSLGTVDEQYF
TRBJ1-5 TRBV27 . TGTGCCAGCAGTTTGTCGGACAGCCCCAATCAGCCCCAGCATTTT CASSLSDSPNQPQHF
TRBJ2-5 TRBV5-1 . TGCGCCAGCAGCCTCAACAGGGCGCAACCGGGGGAGACCCAGTACTTC CASSLNRAQPGETQYF
TRBJ1-1 TRBV18 TRBD1 TGTGCCAGCTCACCCGGACAGGGTCAAGGAACTGAAGCTTTCTTT CASSPGQGQGTEAFF
TRBJ2-3 TRBV19 TRBD2 TGTGCCAGTAGGGCGGGAGGGGTCGACACAGATACGCAGTATTTT CASRAGGVDTDTQYF
TRBJ1-2 TRBV15 . TGTGCCACCAGATCCGGGAAGAACTATGGCTACACCTTC CATRSGKNYGYTF
TRBJ1-5 TRBV7-2 . TGTGCCAGCAGCTTAGCCTACCTTCAGCCCCAGCATTTT CASSLAYLQPQHF
TRBJ1-1 TRBV6-1 . TGTGCCAGCAGTGATCAGGGAGGGCACACTGAAGCTTTCTTT CASSDQGGHTEAFF
TRBJ2-5 TRBV7-9 . TGTGCCAGCAGCGTGTCCTTACAAGAGACCCAGTACTTC CASSVSLQETQYF
TRBJ1-2 TRBV4-3 . TGCGCCAGCAGCCAAGATTTCCAGGGCGGCTACACCTTC CASSQDFQGGYTF
TRBJ2-7 TRBV7-9 TRBD1 TGTGCCAGCAGCCGGGACAGGGGGCTTGACGAGCAGTACTTC CASSRDRGLDEQYF
TRBJ2-2 TRBV9 TRBD1 TGTGCCAGCAGCGCTGGGACAGGGAACACCGGGGAGCTGTTTTTT CASSAGTGNTGELFF
TRBJ2-1 TRBV7-7 . TGTGCTAGCAGCTTGGAGGGAACTAACAATGAGCAGTTCTTC CASSLEGTNNEQFF
TRBJ2-1 TRBV7-6 . TGTGCCAGCAGCTTGGACAGAGCTTCCTACAATGAGCAGTTCTTC CASSLDRASYNEQFF
TRBJ1-4 TRBV19 TRBD1 TGTGCCAGTAGAGACAGGGCGGTGGGTGAAAAACTGTTTTTT CASRDRAVGEKLFF
TRBJ1-3 TRBV10-1 . TGCGCCAGCAGTGAAAACATCTCTGGAAACACCATATATTTT CASSENISGNTIYF
TRBJ1-2 TRBV7-2 . TGTGCCAGCAGCCCCGCGTATGGCTACACCTTC CASSPAYGYTF
TRBJ1-1 TRBV19 . TGTGCCAGTAGTATAGTATCGCAGGGGAACACTGAAGCTTTCTTT CASSIVSQGNTEAFF
TRBJ2-2 TRBV4-1 . TGCGCCAGCAGCCAAGACCTCACCGGGGAGCTGTTTTTT CASSQDLTGELFF
TRBJ2-1 TRBV4-3 TRBD1 TGCGCCAGCAGCCAAGTTGGACAGGGGGCCAATGAGCAGTTCTTC CASSQVGQGANEQFF
TRBJ2-7 TRBV5-1 . TGCGCCAGCAGCTTGGGTCAGGCGATCTCCTACGAGCAGTACTTC CASSLGQAISYEQYF
TRBJ1-1 TRBV27 . TGTGCCAGCAGTCGAGGAAGAGGGACTGAAGCTTTCTTT CASSRGRGTEAFF
TRBJ1-1 TRBV6-5 . TGTGCCAGCAGCCTTGTACCTGAATGGGGGGCTGAAGCTTTCTTT CASSLVPEWGAEAFF
TRBJ1-1 TRBV18 TRBD1 TGTGCCAGCTCAACCTCGACAGGGTCGAGAACTGAAGCTTTCTTT CASSTSTGSRTEAFF